This is a list of T cell receptor beta chains from one sample in a study of OX40 agonist ivuxolimab in advanced cancers. The repertoire was sequenced with immunoSEQ multiplex PCR; TCRdb's copy has only in-frame clones and lacks some. The data hold tens of thousands of clones, with 74% observed a single time. Sample: CD4+ or CD8+ T cells sorted from blood, taken in a trial of the OX40 agonist ivuxolimab. The receptors come from an adult with an advanced solid tumor such as melanoma, head and neck, liver or kidney cancer. Both conserved end residues are part of each CDR3. The D gene is left open where the match is weak. Only part of the rows carry a size: once, few, many, or a class if the clone is expanded.

V: TRBV9; D: NA; size: NA; J: TRBJ1-6; DNA: TGTGCCAGCAGCGCCCAAGGACTGCCTTATTCACCCCTCCACTTT; CDR3: CASSAQGLPYSPLHF
V: TRBV11-2; D: NA; size: NA; J: TRBJ1-5; DNA: TGTGCCAGCAGTTACTCGGGGAATCAGCCCCAGCATTTT; CDR3: CASSYSGNQPQHF
V: TRBV19; D: TRBD1; size: NA; J: TRBJ2-3; DNA: TGTGCCAGTAGACGACAGGGGGATACGCAGTATTTT; CDR3: CASRRQGDTQYF
V: TRBV6-6; D: NA; size: NA; J: TRBJ2-7; DNA: TGTGCCAGCAGTACAACCCAGGCCCACGAGCAGTACTTC; CDR3: CASSTTQAHEQYF
V: TRBV9; D: TRBD2; size: once; J: TRBJ2-1; DNA: TGTGCCAGCAGCTGGCGGGGGGGCTATGAGCAGTTCTTC; CDR3: CASSWRGGYEQFF
V: TRBV11-2; D: NA; size: NA; J: TRBJ1-2; DNA: TGTGCCAGCAGCTCTTCAGAATTCTATGGCTACACCTTC; CDR3: CASSSSEFYGYTF
V: TRBV7-2; D: NA; size: few; J: TRBJ1-1; DNA: TGTGCCAGCAGCTTACAGGGTATTGAAGCTTTCTTT; CDR3: CASSLQGIEAFF
V: TRBV5-1; D: NA; size: NA; J: TRBJ1-5; DNA: TGCGCCAGCAGCTTGGAAGACTACAATCAGCCCCAGCATTTT; CDR3: CASSLEDYNQPQHF
V: TRBV19; D: NA; size: few; J: TRBJ2-3; DNA: TGTGCCAGTAGTATGATTGGTCGGAAGGGCGGAGATACGCAGTATTTT; CDR3: CASSMIGRKGGDTQYF
V: TRBV5-1; D: NA; size: NA; J: TRBJ1-2; DNA: TGCGCCAGCAGCTCATCCCTCTCCGGGACAAACTATGGCTACACCTTC; CDR3: CASSSSLSGTNYGYTF
V: TRBV7-3; D: TRBD1; size: once; J: TRBJ2-1; DNA: TGTGCCAGCGGACAGGGAAATTCCTACAATGAGCAGTTCTTC; CDR3: CASGQGNSYNEQFF
V: TRBV7-2; D: TRBD2; size: once; J: TRBJ2-6; DNA: TGTGCCAGCAGCTTAGCCGGGACTAGCGGGGTGGGGGCTGGGGCCAACGTCCTGACTTTC; CDR3: CASSLAGTSGVGAGANVLTF
V: TRBV19; D: NA; size: NA; J: TRBJ2-7; DNA: TGTGCCAGTAGTATCCCAAAGTACAGGAACGAGCAGTACTTC; CDR3: CASSIPKYRNEQYF
V: TRBV6-1; D: NA; size: few; J: TRBJ1-2; DNA: TGTGCCAGCAGTGACGTCTATGGCTACACCTTC; CDR3: CASSDVYGYTF
V: TRBV6-5; D: NA; size: NA; J: TRBJ1-4; DNA: TGTGCCACCTCCCGGCAGGGAGGTGAAAAACTGTTTTTT; CDR3: CATSRQGGEKLFF
V: TRBV5-1; D: NA; size: NA; J: TRBJ2-2; DNA: TGCGCCAGCAGCCTTGGCGGAGCCGTGTTGAACACCGGGGAGCTGTTTTTT; CDR3: CASSLGGAVLNTGELFF
V: TRBV6-1; D: TRBD2; size: NA; J: TRBJ2-1; DNA: TGTGCCAGCAGTGAAGGGGGAGCGGGGGGGATCGGTGAGCAGTTCTTC; CDR3: CASSEGGAGGIGEQFF
V: TRBV19; D: TRBD1; size: NA; J: TRBJ1-6; DNA: TGTGCCAGTAGTATTGGACAGGGGGCGAGTTCTTCACCCCTCCACTTT; CDR3: CASSIGQGASSSPLHF
V: TRBV11-2; D: TRBD1; size: NA; J: TRBJ1-1; DNA: TGTGCCAGCAGCTTAGGACAGGGGAACACTGAAGCTTTCTTT; CDR3: CASSLGQGNTEAFF
V: TRBV18; D: NA; size: NA; J: TRBJ1-1; DNA: TGTGCCAGCTCACCGACGGGGGGCACTGAAGCTTTCTTT; CDR3: CASSPTGGTEAFF
V: TRBV6-6; D: NA; size: NA; J: TRBJ1-3; DNA: TGTGCCAGCACCAAGGGGTACTCTGGAAACACCATATATTTT; CDR3: CASTKGYSGNTIYF
V: TRBV18; D: NA; size: NA; J: TRBJ1-2; DNA: TGTGCCAGCTCACCACCGATCCGGGACTATGGCTACACCTTC; CDR3: CASSPPIRDYGYTF
V: TRBV19; D: NA; size: NA; J: TRBJ1-1; DNA: TGTGCCAGTAGTTATACAGGGAGGAGCACTGAAGCTTTCTTT; CDR3: CASSYTGRSTEAFF
V: TRBV4-1; D: NA; size: NA; J: TRBJ1-1; DNA: TGCGCCAGCAGTCGCCGGGGGTCAACGAACACTGAAGCTTTCTTT; CDR3: CASSRRGSTNTEAFF
V: TRBV29-1; D: NA; size: NA; J: TRBJ1-2; DNA: TGCAGCGTCGGGGGTTTAGCTAACTATGGCTACACCTTC; CDR3: CSVGGLANYGYTF
V: TRBV5-4; D: NA; size: NA; J: TRBJ2-7; DNA: TGTGCCAGCAGCACGGGTGACAGGCGCCACGAGCAGTACTTC; CDR3: CASSTGDRRHEQYF
V: TRBV19; D: NA; size: NA; J: TRBJ1-5; DNA: TGTGCCAGTAGTATGGGAGGGCTAGGCAATCAGCCCCAGCATTTT; CDR3: CASSMGGLGNQPQHF
V: TRBV9; D: TRBD1; size: few; J: TRBJ2-3; DNA: TGTGCCAGCAGCGTGGGGACAGGGGGCCTTACGCAGTATTTT; CDR3: CASSVGTGGLTQYF
V: TRBV19; D: NA; size: NA; J: TRBJ1-1; DNA: TGTGCCAGTATTAAGGGGGGAGTGGACACTGAAGCTTTCTTT; CDR3: CASIKGGVDTEAFF
V: TRBV2; D: TRBD1; size: few; J: TRBJ1-1; DNA: TGTGCCAGAGAGGGACAGGGAGGCACTGAAGCTTTCTTT; CDR3: CAREGQGGTEAFF
V: TRBV2; D: NA; size: NA; J: TRBJ2-3; DNA: TGTGCCAGCAGTCTGAAGACTGCAAGCACAGATACGCAGTATTTT; CDR3: CASSLKTASTDTQYF
V: TRBV5-1; D: NA; size: NA; J: TRBJ2-2; DNA: TGCGCCAGCAGCGTGGGGGCGAGGGTCACCGGGGAGCTGTTTTTT; CDR3: CASSVGARVTGELFF
V: TRBV13; D: NA; size: few; J: TRBJ1-1; DNA: TGTGCCAGCGGCGGAGGGTGGGCTTTCTTT; CDR3: CASGGGWAFF
V: TRBV2; D: NA; size: NA; J: TRBJ1-5; DNA: TGTGCCAGCAGTGCGTCCGGGTATAGCAATCAGCCCCAGCATTTT; CDR3: CASSASGYSNQPQHF
V: TRBV30; D: NA; size: NA; J: TRBJ1-2; DNA: TGTGCCTGGACCTCGGTCTTCTCTAACTATGGCTACACCTTC; CDR3: CAWTSVFSNYGYTF
V: TRBV2; D: NA; size: NA; J: TRBJ1-4; DNA: TGTGCCAGCAATAGGTTAACTAATGAAAAACTGTTTTTT; CDR3: CASNRLTNEKLFF
V: TRBV18; D: NA; size: NA; J: TRBJ1-4; DNA: TGTGCCAGCTCACCAAGTTTTGGCGAAAAACTGTTTTTT; CDR3: CASSPSFGEKLFF
V: TRBV10-2; D: TRBD1; size: NA; J: TRBJ1-2; DNA: TGCGCCAGCTCGGGACAGCCCTTCTATGGCTACACCTTC; CDR3: CASSGQPFYGYTF
V: TRBV5-6; D: NA; size: NA; J: TRBJ1-2; DNA: TGTGCCAGCAGCCCGGGCCGGGCGCTTAACTATGGCTACACCTTC; CDR3: CASSPGRALNYGYTF
V: TRBV2; D: TRBD2; size: NA; J: TRBJ2-3; DNA: TGTGCCAGCGGATCCGGGACTAGCGGGGGATCGGATACGCAGTATTTT; CDR3: CASGSGTSGGSDTQYF
V: TRBV7-2; D: NA; size: many; J: TRBJ1-6; DNA: TGTGCCAGCAGCTTAGAAGGGATTGGGGGTTCACCCCTCCACTTT; CDR3: CASSLEGIGGSPLHF
V: TRBV11-3; D: TRBD1; size: few; J: TRBJ2-5; DNA: TGTGCCAGCAGCCAAGCCGACATGGACAGGGATTGGGAGACCCAGTACTTC; CDR3: CASSQADMDRDWETQYF
V: TRBV6-6; D: TRBD2; size: NA; J: TRBJ2-5; DNA: TGTGCCAGCAGTTACCTAGCGGGGGCAAGGGAGACCCAGTACTTC; CDR3: CASSYLAGARETQYF
V: TRBV6-1; D: TRBD1; size: few; J: TRBJ2-7; DNA: TGTGCCAGCAGTGAGGCCGGGACAGGGTACTACGAGCAGTACTTC; CDR3: CASSEAGTGYYEQYF
V: TRBV9; D: NA; size: NA; J: TRBJ2-3; DNA: TGTGCCAGCAGCGTAGGCACCTTCACAGATACGCAGTATTTT; CDR3: CASSVGTFTDTQYF
V: TRBV5-1; D: NA; size: NA; J: TRBJ2-4; DNA: TGCGCCAGCAGCTTGTTGGGTCTCGCCATTCAGTACTTC; CDR3: CASSLLGLAIQYF
V: TRBV11-2; D: NA; size: once; J: TRBJ2-5; DNA: TGTGCCAGCAGCCCCCGCAGTTTGGCGGAACAAGAGACCCAGTACTTC; CDR3: CASSPRSLAEQETQYF
V: TRBV2; D: TRBD1; size: NA; J: TRBJ2-7; DNA: TGTGCCGCCCGGGACAGATTTTACGAGCAGTACTTC; CDR3: CAARDRFYEQYF
V: TRBV7-9; D: TRBD1; size: NA; J: TRBJ2-5; DNA: TGTGCCAGCAGCCCCTCGGGACAGGGGAACCAAGAGACCCAGTACTTC; CDR3: CASSPSGQGNQETQYF
V: TRBV6-1; D: TRBD2; size: NA; J: TRBJ2-1; DNA: TGTGCCAGCAGTGCCAGACTAGCGGGGGGGGCTACGTTGTCCTACAATGAGCAGTTCTTC; CDR3: CASSARLAGGATLSYNEQFF
V: TRBV6-5; D: NA; size: NA; J: TRBJ1-1; DNA: TGTGCCAGCAGCCAGGAAGGATTCCGTAAAGCTTTCTTT; CDR3: CASSQEGFRKAFF
V: TRBV27; D: NA; size: NA; J: TRBJ1-2; DNA: TGTGCCAGCAGCCTCTCTAGGGGGGGGGCAGATGGCTACACCTTC; CDR3: CASSLSRGGADGYTF
V: TRBV7-3; D: TRBD1; size: NA; J: TRBJ1-6; DNA: TGTGCCAGCAGCTTCGGACAGGGGAATTCACCCCTCCACTTT; CDR3: CASSFGQGNSPLHF